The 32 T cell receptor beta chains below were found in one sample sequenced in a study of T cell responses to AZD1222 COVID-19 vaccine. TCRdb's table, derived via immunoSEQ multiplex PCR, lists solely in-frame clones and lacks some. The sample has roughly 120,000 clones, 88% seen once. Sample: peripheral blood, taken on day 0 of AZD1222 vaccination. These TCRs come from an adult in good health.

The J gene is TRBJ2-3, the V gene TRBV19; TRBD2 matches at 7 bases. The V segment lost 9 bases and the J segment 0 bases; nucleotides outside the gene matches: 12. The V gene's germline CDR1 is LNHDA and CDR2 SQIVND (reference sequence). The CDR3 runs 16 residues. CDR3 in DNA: TGTGCCAGCGGGACGGGGACTAACCCTAGCACAGATACGCAGTATTTT. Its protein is CASGTGTNPSTDTQYF.

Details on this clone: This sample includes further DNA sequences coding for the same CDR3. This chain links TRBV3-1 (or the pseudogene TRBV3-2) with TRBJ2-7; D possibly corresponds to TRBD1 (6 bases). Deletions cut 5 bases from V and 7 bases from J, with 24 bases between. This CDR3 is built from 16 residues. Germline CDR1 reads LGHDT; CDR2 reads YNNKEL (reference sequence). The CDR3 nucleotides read TGTGCCAGCAGCAGCGGCGAGGGGACAAGGGCTAGGGAGCAGTACTTC. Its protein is CASSSGEGTRAREQYF.

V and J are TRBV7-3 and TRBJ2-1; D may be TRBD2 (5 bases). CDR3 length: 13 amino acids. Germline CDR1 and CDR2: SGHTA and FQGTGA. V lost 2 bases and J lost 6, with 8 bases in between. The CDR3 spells CASSLERGNEQFF. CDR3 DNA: TGTGCCAGCAGCTTAGAACGGGGCAATGAGCAGTTCTTC.

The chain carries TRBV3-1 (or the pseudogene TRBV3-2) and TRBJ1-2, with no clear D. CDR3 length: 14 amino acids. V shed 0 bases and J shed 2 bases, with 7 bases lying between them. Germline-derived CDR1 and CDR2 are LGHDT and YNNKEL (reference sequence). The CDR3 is CASSQDHGNYGYTF. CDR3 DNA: TGTGCCAGCAGCCAAGATCACGGGAACTATGGCTACACCTTC.

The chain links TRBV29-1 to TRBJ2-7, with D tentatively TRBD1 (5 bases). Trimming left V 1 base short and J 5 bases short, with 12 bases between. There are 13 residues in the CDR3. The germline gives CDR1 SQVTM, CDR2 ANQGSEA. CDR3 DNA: TGCAGCGTTGAAGGGCCAGGGCTCCACGAGCAGTACTTC. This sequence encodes CSVEGPGLHEQYF.

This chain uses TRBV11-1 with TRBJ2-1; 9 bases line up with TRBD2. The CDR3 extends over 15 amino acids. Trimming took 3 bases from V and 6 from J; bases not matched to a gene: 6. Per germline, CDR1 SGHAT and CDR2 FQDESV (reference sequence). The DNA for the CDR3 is TGTGCCAGCAGCTTTTGGCGGGGGGGCACCAATGAGCAGTTCTTC. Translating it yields CASSFWRGGTNEQFF.

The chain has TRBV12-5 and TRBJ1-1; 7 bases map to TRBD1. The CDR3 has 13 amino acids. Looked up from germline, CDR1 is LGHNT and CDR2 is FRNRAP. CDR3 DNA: TGTGTACCCCAGGGGGACCCGAACACTGAAGCTTTCTTT. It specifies CVPQGDPNTEAFF.

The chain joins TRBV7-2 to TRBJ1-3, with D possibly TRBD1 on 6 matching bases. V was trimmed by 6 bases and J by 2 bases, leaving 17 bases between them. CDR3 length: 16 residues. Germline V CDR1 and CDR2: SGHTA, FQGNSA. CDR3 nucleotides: TGTGCCAGCAGTCTCCGAGCGGGGGGCGCTGGAAACACCATATATTTT. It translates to CASSLRAGGAGNTIYF.

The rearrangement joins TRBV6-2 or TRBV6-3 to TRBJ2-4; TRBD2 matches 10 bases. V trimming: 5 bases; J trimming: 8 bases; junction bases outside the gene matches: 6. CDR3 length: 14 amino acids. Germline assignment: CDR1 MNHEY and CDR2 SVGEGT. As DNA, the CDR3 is TGTGCCAGCAGTCAACTAGCGGGGCTTTACATTCAGTACTTC. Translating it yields CASSQLAGLYIQYF.

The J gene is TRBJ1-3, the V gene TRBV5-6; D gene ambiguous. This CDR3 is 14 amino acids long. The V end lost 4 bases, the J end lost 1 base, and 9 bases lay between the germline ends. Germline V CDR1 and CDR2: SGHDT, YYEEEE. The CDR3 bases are TGTGCCAGCAGCCCCAGCGTATCTGGAAACACCATATATTTT. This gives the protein CASSPSVSGNTIYF.

The CDR3 coding sequence is TGTGCCAGCAGCCTTGGATCGAGGGTGGACTATGGCTACACCTTC. It specifies CASSLGSRVDYGYTF. The chain couples TRBV16 to TRBJ1-2; D remains ambiguous. Deletions cut 4 bases from V and 3 bases from J, with 15 bases between. CDR1 and CDR2 from the germline V gene are KGHSY and FQNENV. This CDR3 has 15 residues.

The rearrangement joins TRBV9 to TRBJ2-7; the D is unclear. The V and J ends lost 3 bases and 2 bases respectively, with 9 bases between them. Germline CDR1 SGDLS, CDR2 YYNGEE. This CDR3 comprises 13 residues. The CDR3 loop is CASSADGAYEQYF. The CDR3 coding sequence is TGTGCCAGCAGCGCCGACGGAGCCTACGAGCAGTACTTC.

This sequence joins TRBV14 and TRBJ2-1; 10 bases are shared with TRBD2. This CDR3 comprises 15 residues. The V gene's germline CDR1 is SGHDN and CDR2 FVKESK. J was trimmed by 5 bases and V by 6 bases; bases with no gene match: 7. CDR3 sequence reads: CASRGSGGADNEQFF. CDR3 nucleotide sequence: TGTGCCAGCAGAGGGAGCGGGGGGGCCGACAATGAGCAGTTCTTC.

The DNA for the CDR3 is TGTGCCAGCAGTCCACCTGGAACAGGGACAAGGGGGAACACTGAAGCTTTCTTT. This encodes CASSPPGTGTRGNTEAFF. The chain couples TRBV28 to TRBJ1-1; D possibly corresponds to TRBD1 (6 bases). Trimming took off 5 bases at V and 1 base at J, with 23 bases between the two ends. CDR1 is MDHEN and CDR2 is SYDVKM in the germline V gene. The CDR3 is 18 residues long. The full variable domain, in which reference TRBV28 and TRBJ1-1 provide the parts outside the CDR3, is DVKVTQSSRYLVKRTGEKVFLECVQDMDHENMFWYRQDPGLGLRLIYFSYDVKMKEKGDIPEGYSVSREKKERFSLILESASTNQTSMYLCASSPPGTGTRGNTEAFFGQGTRLTVV.

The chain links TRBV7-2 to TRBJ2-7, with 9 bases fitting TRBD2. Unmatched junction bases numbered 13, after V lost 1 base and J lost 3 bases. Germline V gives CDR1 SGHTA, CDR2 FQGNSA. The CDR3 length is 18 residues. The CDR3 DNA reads TGTGCCAGCAGCTTAGAAGGGACTAGCTATCACCTCAACTACGAGCAGTACTTC. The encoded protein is CASSLEGTSYHLNYEQYF.

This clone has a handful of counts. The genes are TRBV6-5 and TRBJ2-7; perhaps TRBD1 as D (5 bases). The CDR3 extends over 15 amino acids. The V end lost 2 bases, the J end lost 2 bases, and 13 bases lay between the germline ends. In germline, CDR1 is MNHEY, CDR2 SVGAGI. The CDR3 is CASSYEGAGTYEQYF. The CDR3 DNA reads TGTGCCAGCAGTTACGAAGGGGCAGGGACCTACGAGCAGTACTTC.

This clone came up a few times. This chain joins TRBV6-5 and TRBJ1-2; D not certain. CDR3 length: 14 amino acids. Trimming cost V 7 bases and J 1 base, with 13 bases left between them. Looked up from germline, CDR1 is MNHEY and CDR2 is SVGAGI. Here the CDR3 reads CASKGREGNYGYTF. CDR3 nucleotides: TGTGCCAGCAAGGGTAGGGAGGGTAACTATGGCTACACCTTC.

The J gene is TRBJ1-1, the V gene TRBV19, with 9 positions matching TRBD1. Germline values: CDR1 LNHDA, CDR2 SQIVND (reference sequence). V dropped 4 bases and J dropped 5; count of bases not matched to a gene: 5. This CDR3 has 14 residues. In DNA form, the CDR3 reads TGTGCCAGTAGTACACCCGGACAGGGGACTGAAGCTTTCTTT. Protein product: CASSTPGQGTEAFF. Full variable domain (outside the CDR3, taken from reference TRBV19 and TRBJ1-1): DGGITQSPKYLFRKEGQNVTLSCEQNLNHDAMYWYRQDPGQGLRLIYYSQIVNDFQKGDIAEGYSVSREKKESFPLTVTSAQKNPTAFYLCASSTPGQGTEAFFGQGTRLTVV.

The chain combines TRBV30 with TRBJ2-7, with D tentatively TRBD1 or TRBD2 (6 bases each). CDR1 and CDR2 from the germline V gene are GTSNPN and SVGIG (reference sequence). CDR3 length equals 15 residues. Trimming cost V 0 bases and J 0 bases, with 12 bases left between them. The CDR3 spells CAWSVGGVPSYEQYF. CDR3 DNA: TGTGCCTGGAGTGTGGGGGGCGTCCCCTCCTACGAGCAGTACTTC.

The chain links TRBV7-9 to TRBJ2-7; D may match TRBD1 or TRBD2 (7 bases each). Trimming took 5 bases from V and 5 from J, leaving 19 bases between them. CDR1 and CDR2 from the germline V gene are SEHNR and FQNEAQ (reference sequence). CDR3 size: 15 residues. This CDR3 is CASSPGRGGGDEQYF. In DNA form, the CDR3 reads TGTGCCAGCAGCCCAGGTCGGGGAGGGGGCGACGAGCAGTACTTC.

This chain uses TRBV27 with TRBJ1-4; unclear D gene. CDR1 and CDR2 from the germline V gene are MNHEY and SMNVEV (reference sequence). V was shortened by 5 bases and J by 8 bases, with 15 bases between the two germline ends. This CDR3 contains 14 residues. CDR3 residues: CASSPNKYEEKLFF. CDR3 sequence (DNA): TGTGCCAGCAGTCCCAACAAATATGAGGAAAAACTGTTTTTT.

CDR3 sequence reads: CASSELRVYEQYF. CDR3 in DNA: TGTGCCAGCAGTGAACTGCGAGTCTACGAGCAGTACTTC. The V gene is TRBV6-1, the J gene TRBJ2-7, with D uncertain. CDR1 is MNHNS, CDR2 SASEGT, per germline. The CDR3 spans 13 residues. Trimming left V 2 bases short and J 3 bases short, with 8 bases between.

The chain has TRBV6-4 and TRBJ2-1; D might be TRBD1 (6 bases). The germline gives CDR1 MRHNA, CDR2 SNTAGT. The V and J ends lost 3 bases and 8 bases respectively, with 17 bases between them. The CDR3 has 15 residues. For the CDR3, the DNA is TGTGCCAGCAGTGATGAGGCTAGCAGGGGCGATGAGCAGTTCTTC. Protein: CASSDEASRGDEQFF.

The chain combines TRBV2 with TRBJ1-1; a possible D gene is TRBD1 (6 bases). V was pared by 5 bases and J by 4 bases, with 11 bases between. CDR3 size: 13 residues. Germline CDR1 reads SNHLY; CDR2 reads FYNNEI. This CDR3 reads CASSPNRVTEAFF. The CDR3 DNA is TGTGCCAGCAGTCCGAACAGGGTCACTGAAGCTTTCTTT.

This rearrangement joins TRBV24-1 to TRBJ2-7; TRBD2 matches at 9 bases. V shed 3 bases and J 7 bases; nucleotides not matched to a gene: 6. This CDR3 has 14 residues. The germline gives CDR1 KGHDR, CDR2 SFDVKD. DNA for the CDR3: TGTGCCACCAGTGATGTAGGGACTAGCTTTGAGCAGTACTTC. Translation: CATSDVGTSFEQYF.

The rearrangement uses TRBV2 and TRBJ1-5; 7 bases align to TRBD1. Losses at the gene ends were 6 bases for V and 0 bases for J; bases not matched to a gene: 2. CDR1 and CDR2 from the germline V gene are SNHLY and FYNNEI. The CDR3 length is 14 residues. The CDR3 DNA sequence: TGTGCCAGCAGGGGGACAGTTAGCAATCAGCCCCAGCATTTT. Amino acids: CASRGTVSNQPQHF. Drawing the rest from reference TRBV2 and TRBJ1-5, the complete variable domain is EPEVTQTPSHQVTQMGQEVILRCVPISNHLYFYWYRQILGQKVEFLVSFYNNEISEKSEIFDDQFSVERPDGSNFTLKIRSTKLEDSAMYFCASRGTVSNQPQHFGDGTRLSIL.

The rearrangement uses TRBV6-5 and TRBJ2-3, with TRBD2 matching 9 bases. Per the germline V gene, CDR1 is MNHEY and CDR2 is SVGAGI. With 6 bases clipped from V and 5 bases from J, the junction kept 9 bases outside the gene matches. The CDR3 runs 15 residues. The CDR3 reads CASRAREGPRDTQYF. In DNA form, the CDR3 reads TGTGCCAGCAGGGCGCGGGAGGGCCCGAGAGATACGCAGTATTTT.

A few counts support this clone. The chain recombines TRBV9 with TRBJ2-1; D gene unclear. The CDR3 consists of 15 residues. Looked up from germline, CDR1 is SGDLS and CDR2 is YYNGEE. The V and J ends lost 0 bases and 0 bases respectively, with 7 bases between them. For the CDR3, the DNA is TGTGCCAGCAGCGTAGGCGTTAACTCCTACAATGAGCAGTTCTTC. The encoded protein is CASSVGVNSYNEQFF.

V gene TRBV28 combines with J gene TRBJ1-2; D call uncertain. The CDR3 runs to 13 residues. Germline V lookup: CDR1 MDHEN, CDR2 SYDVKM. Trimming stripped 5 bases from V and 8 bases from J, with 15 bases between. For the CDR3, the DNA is TGTGCCAGCAGTCGCCCGGAGGCGCTGGGCTACACCTTC. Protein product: CASSRPEALGYTF.

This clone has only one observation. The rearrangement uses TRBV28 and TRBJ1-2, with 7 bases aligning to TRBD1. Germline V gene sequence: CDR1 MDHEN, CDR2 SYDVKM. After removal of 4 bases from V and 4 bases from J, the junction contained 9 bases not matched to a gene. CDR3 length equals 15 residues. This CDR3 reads CASSWGPGQAYGYTF. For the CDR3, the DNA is TGTGCCAGCAGTTGGGGACCCGGACAGGCCTATGGCTACACCTTC.

DNA for the CDR3: TGTGCCAGCAGTTCGACAGGGCTCAATCAGCCCCAGCATTTT. Translation gives CASSSTGLNQPQHF. V gene TRBV6-6 combines with J gene TRBJ1-5; 7 positions match TRBD1. V lost 4 bases and J lost 3; bases outside the gene matches: 3. Germline loops: CDR1 MNHNY, CDR2 SVGAGI (reference sequence). This CDR3 has 14 amino acids.

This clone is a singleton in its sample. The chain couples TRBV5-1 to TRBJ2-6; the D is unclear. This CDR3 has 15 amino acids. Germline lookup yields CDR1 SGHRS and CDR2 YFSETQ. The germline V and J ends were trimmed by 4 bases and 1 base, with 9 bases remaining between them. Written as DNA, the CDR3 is TGCGCCAGCAGCCCCACACCTTCTGGGGCCAACGTCCTGACTTTC. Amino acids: CASSPTPSGANVLTF.